Listed here are 30 T cell receptor beta chains from one sample, sequenced in a study of T cell responses to AZD1222 COVID-19 vaccine. Assay used: immunoSEQ multiplex PCR; TCRdb lists only in-frame clones, some missing. This table holds about 80,000 clones, 80% to 90% found once. The source material was peripheral blood, sampled 28 days after the second AZD1222 dose. The receptors shown here come from an adult who received the AZD1222 COVID-19 vaccine.

This clone has just a few counts. V usage is TRBV24-1 and J usage is TRBJ1-2, with D perhaps matching TRBD1 (6 bases). The ends were cut back, 3 bases at V and 4 bases at J, with 8 bases in the middle. Per germline, CDR1 KGHDR and CDR2 SFDVKD. The CDR3 covers 13 residues. CDR3 sequence (DNA): TGTGCCACCAGTGATGGGGACATCTATGGCTACACCTTC. This codes for CATSDGDIYGYTF.

The chain uses TRBV19 and TRBJ1-1; D unclear. V dropped 5 bases and J dropped 6 bases, with 7 bases sitting between them. This CDR3 contains 11 residues. CDR1 LNHDA and CDR2 SQIVND come from the germline V gene (reference sequence). CDR3 sequence (DNA): TGTGCCAGTAGTTGGAGGGCTGAAGCTTTCTTT. It translates to CASSWRAEAFF.

The V and J genes are TRBV2 and TRBJ1-4; tentative D call: TRBD1 (5 bases). Germline V gene lookup returns CDR1 SNHLY and CDR2 FYNNEI. V shed 8 bases and J shed 4 bases, with 14 bases lying between them. This CDR3 is built from 14 residues. CDR3 bases: TGTGCCAGCGGGGGACGGCCGAATAATGAAAAACTGTTTTTT. It yields the protein CASGGRPNNEKLFF. The full variable domain, with the rest looked up from reference TRBV2 and TRBJ1-4, is EPEVTQTPSHQVTQMGQEVILRCVPISNHLYFYWYRQILGQKVEFLVSFYNNEISEKSEIFDDQFSVERPDGSNFTLKIRSTKLEDSAMYFCASGGRPNNEKLFFGSGTQLSVL.

This clone was observed a single time. This CDR3 reads CASSDVPRGEQFF. The CDR3 nucleotides are TGTGCCAGCAGTGACGTACCTAGGGGTGAGCAGTTCTTC. This chain links TRBV6-4 with TRBJ2-1, with TRBD1 as a possible D gene (5 bases). The CDR3 contains 13 residues. The V gene's germline CDR1 is MRHNA and CDR2 SNTAGT. V shed 2 bases and J shed 9 bases, with 11 bases lying between them.

The sample holds a few counts of this clone. This chain joins TRBV10-3 and TRBJ2-1, with 9 bases matching TRBD1. The CDR3 covers 15 residues. After removal of 3 bases from V and 5 bases from J, the junction contained 5 bases not matched to a gene. Per germline, CDR1 ENHRY and CDR2 SYGVKD. The CDR3 region is CAISEGTGHNNEQFF. DNA of the CDR3: TGTGCCATCAGTGAAGGGACAGGGCATAACAATGAGCAGTTCTTC.

V and J are TRBV19 and TRBJ1-5, with 7 bases lining up with TRBD1. The J segment lost 11 bases and the V segment lost 7 bases, leaving 8 bases of the junction unmatched. This CDR3 region has 12 residues. The germline gives CDR1 LNHDA, CDR2 SQIVND (reference sequence). CDR3 nucleotide sequence: TGTGCCAGTACCAACAGGGGCTCGGCCCAGCATTTT. Amino acid sequence: CASTNRGSAQHF.

This sequence joins TRBV30 and TRBJ2-7, with a possible D match to TRBD2 (5 bases). Germline V lookup: CDR1 GTSNPN, CDR2 SVGIG (reference sequence). There are 13 residues in the CDR3. V gave up 3 bases and J gave up 3 bases, with 12 bases separating them. The CDR3 coding sequence is TGTGCCTGGAGGTGGAGCGAGGGCTACGAGCAGTACTTC. It yields the protein CAWRWSEGYEQYF.

This clone was detected only a few times. The chain links TRBV15 to TRBJ2-7, with a tentative D call TRBD2 (5 bases). Trimming shortened V by 1 base and J by 0 bases, and 13 bases separated the two germline ends. CDR1 and CDR2 from the germline V gene are LNHNV and YYDKDF (reference sequence). This CDR3 has 16 residues. In nucleotides, the CDR3 is TGTGCCACCAGCAGAGCTCCTGGACGGGGCTCCTACGAGCAGTACTTC. Translation gives CATSRAPGRGSYEQYF.

V usage is TRBV7-2 and J usage is TRBJ1-4; TRBD1 aligns across 7 bases. The CDR3 has 15 residues. Germline lookup yields CDR1 SGHTA and CDR2 FQGNSA. V shed 1 base and J 7 bases; nucleotides not matched to a gene: 6. The CDR3 region has the DNA TGTGCCAGCAGCTTAGGAGGGGGCGCGGGTGAAAAACTGTTTTTT. It is translated as CASSLGGGAGEKLFF.

The genes are TRBV11-2 and TRBJ2-1; D gene ambiguous. In germline, CDR1 is SGHAT, CDR2 FQNNGV. The CDR3 spans 17 residues. Trimming removed 6 bases from V and 0 bases from J, with 18 bases in between. DNA for the CDR3: TGTGCCAGCAGACACAGTCGACTCCTAATCTCCTACAATGAGCAGTTCTTC. Encoded protein: CASRHSRLLISYNEQFF.

This clone appeared a single time. The CDR3 protein is CASSPSGRTGNTIYF. The DNA of the CDR3 is TGCGCCAGCAGCCCTTCGGGACGGACAGGAAACACCATATATTTT. This chain uses TRBV5-1 with TRBJ1-3, with D perhaps matching TRBD1 (5 bases). The CDR3 spans 15 residues. Trimming pared 4 bases from V and 4 bases from J, leaving 15 bases between. The germline gives CDR1 SGHRS, CDR2 YFSETQ. The entire variable domain, with the rest obtained from reference TRBV5-1 and TRBJ1-3, is as follows: KAGVTQTPRYLIKTRGQQVTLSCSPISGHRSVSWYQQTPGQGLQFLFEYFSETQRNKGNFPGRFSGRQFSNSRSEMNVSTLELGDSALYLCASSPSGRTGNTIYFGEGSWLTVV.

The rearrangement uses TRBV19 and TRBJ1-5; TRBD1 matches 8 bases. The CDR3 covers 15 residues. Trimming removed 5 bases from V and 6 bases from J; junction bases left unmatched: 9. CDR1 is LNHDA, CDR2 SQIVND, per germline (reference sequence). Here the CDR3 DNA reads TGTGCCAGTAGTTCCTCAGGGGGCTGGGGTCAGCCCCAGCATTTT. Amino acid sequence: CASSSSGGWGQPQHF.

This clone was counted once. The V and J genes are TRBV4-2 and TRBJ1-6, with TRBD1 identical over 8 bases. The V segment lost 0 bases and the J segment 8 bases; nucleotides outside the gene matches: 3. Germline CDR1 LGHNA, CDR2 YNFKEQ. The CDR3 has 15 amino acids. The CDR3 sequence is CASSQDGTGYSPLHF. In DNA form, the CDR3 reads TGTGCCAGCAGCCAAGATGGGACAGGATATTCACCCCTCCACTTT.

This clone occurred a few times. The chain employs TRBV9 and TRBJ1-5; TRBD1 might be the D (5 bases). CDR3 length: 15 amino acids. Germline CDR1 and CDR2: SGDLS and YYNGEE. Trimming pared 3 bases from V and 1 base from J, leaving 11 bases between. The chain's CDR3 is CASSGSGLSNQPQHF. DNA for the CDR3: TGTGCCAGCAGCGGATCGGGACTAAGCAATCAGCCCCAGCATTTT. Full variable domain (missing parts from reference TRBV9 and TRBJ1-5): DSGVTQTPKHLITATGQRVTLRCSPRSGDLSVYWYQQSLDQGLQFLIQYYNGEERAKGNILERFSAQQFPDLHSELNLSSLELGDSALYFCASSGSGLSNQPQHFGDGTRLSIL.

This chain links TRBV6-2 or TRBV6-3 with TRBJ2-1; the match to TRBD2 covers 10 bases. The CDR3 runs 15 residues. Trimming at V came to 7 bases and at J to 3 bases, leaving 6 bases not matched to a gene. CDR1 is MNHEY and CDR2 is SVGEGT in the germline V gene. CDR3 DNA sequence: TGTGCCAGCACCCCGACTAGCGGGCTCTACAATGAGCAGTTCTTC. Amino acid sequence: CASTPTSGLYNEQFF.

The chain couples TRBV4-3 to TRBJ1-2; no clear D gene. Trimming removed 3 bases from V and 8 bases from J, with 16 bases in between. The CDR3 is 14 amino acids. Germline V gene sequence: CDR1 LGHNA, CDR2 YSLEER. CDR3 residues: CASSQDVVRRGYTF. In DNA form, the CDR3 reads TGCGCCAGCAGCCAGGATGTGGTTCGGCGAGGCTACACCTTC.

The chain couples TRBV7-9 to TRBJ2-5, with 8 bases aligning to TRBD1. The V gene's germline CDR1 is SEHNR and CDR2 FQNEAQ (reference sequence). V gave up 7 bases and J gave up 1 base; unmatched junction bases: 8. The CDR3 is made up of 15 amino acids. The CDR3: CASTQLGQGQETQYF. CDR3 sequence (DNA): TGTGCCAGCACCCAACTTGGACAGGGCCAAGAGACCCAGTACTTC.

This rearrangement joins TRBV5-1 to TRBJ1-2, with D possibly matching TRBD1 (5 bases). The V gene lost 1 base and the J gene lost 6 bases, with 19 bases spanning the gap. CDR3 size: 16 residues. Germline V gene lookup returns CDR1 SGHRS and CDR2 YFSETQ. CDR3 sequence reads: CASSLHGTGVPDGYTF. The CDR3 DNA reads as TGCGCCAGCAGCTTGCATGGTACGGGGGTCCCCGATGGCTACACCTTC.

The gene calls are TRBV5-1 and TRBJ2-1; 16 bases agree with TRBD2. CDR1 is SGHRS, CDR2 YFSETQ, per germline. This CDR3 is built from 16 residues. J lost 8 bases, V lost 3 bases, and 5 bases had no gene match. The CDR3 nucleotides read TGCGCCAGCAGCTCGGGACTAGCGGGGGGGCTGCATGAGCAGTTCTTC. Its protein is CASSSGLAGGLHEQFF.

The chain joins TRBV2 to TRBJ1-1, with 9 bases fitting TRBD1. This CDR3 is 16 amino acids long. Germline V CDR1 and CDR2: SNHLY, FYNNEI. The trim removed 0 bases at V and 7 bases at J, leaving 9 bases unmatched. The CDR3 region has the DNA TGTGCCAGCAGTGAAGCCGCGACAGGGGGAACAGGTGAAGCTTTCTTT. Translating it yields CASSEAATGGTGEAFF.

V and J are TRBV5-1 and TRBJ1-6; weak D call: TRBD1 (6 bases). The CDR3 sequence is 13 residues long. The germline V gene has CDR1 SGHRS and CDR2 YFSETQ. Trimming shortened V by 2 bases and J by 8 bases, and 8 bases separated the two germline ends. The CDR3 is CASSLRQDSPLHF. The CDR3 DNA sequence: TGCGCCAGCAGCTTACGACAGGATTCACCCCTCCACTTT.

The chain employs TRBV30 and TRBJ1-1; TRBD1 matches at 7 bases. CDR1 GTSNPN and CDR2 SVGIG come from the germline V gene (reference sequence). V lost 0 bases and J lost 6; bases outside the gene matches: 13. The CDR3 is made up of 16 amino acids. The CDR3 is CAWSVLRHGQDSEAFF. The CDR3 DNA reads TGTGCCTGGAGTGTACTGAGACACGGACAGGACTCTGAAGCTTTCTTT.

The rearrangement links TRBV24-1 to TRBJ1-1; maybe TRBD1 (5 bases). The germline V gene encodes CDR1 KGHDR and CDR2 SFDVKD. Trimming took off 6 bases at V and 2 bases at J, with 15 bases between the two ends. The CDR3 length is 15 residues. The CDR3 sequence: CATSQRGDLNTEAFF. The CDR3 nucleotides are TGTGCCACCAGTCAACGAGGGGACCTCAACACTGAAGCTTTCTTT.

CDR3 in DNA: TGTGCCAGCAGTGTAACGGGGGGCTTCGGCAACTATGGCTACACCTTC. Amino acid sequence: CASSVTGGFGNYGYTF. The J gene is TRBJ1-2, the V gene TRBV28, with TRBD1 as a possible D gene (6 bases). V gave up 5 bases and J gave up 2 bases, with 18 bases separating them. This CDR3 contains 16 residues. Germline CDR1 reads MDHEN; CDR2 reads SYDVKM.

This clone was counted a few times. The chain recombines TRBV7-8 with TRBJ2-6; D not certain. Trimming removed 5 bases from V and 0 bases from J, with 11 bases in between. Germline V gives CDR1 SGHVS, CDR2 FQNEAQ. The CDR3 is made up of 16 amino acids. CDR3 sequence: CASSRIRYSGANVLTF. CDR3 in DNA: TGTGCCAGCAGCCGGATACGGTACTCTGGGGCCAACGTCCTGACTTTC.

This chain links TRBV7-2 with TRBJ2-7, with 7 bases fitting TRBD1. Germline CDR1 and CDR2: SGHTA and FQGNSA. The CDR3 runs to 15 residues. V dropped 0 bases and J dropped 0; count of bases not matched to a gene: 2. In DNA, the CDR3 is TGTGCCAGCAGCTTAGCGAGGGGGCTCTCCTACGAGCAGTACTTC. Translated: CASSLARGLSYEQYF.

The rearrangement joins TRBV4-1 to TRBJ1-6; D is ambiguous. Trimming removed 0 bases at V and 5 bases at J, with 14 bases between. There are 17 residues in the CDR3. The germline V gene has CDR1 MGHRA and CDR2 YSYEKL. CDR3 in DNA: TGCGCCAGCAGCCAAGATGGATTGGACGGTAATAATTCACCCCTCCACTTT. This sequence encodes CASSQDGLDGNNSPLHF.

V usage is TRBV5-1 and J usage is TRBJ2-5; 8 bases fit TRBD2. This CDR3 spans 16 amino acids. Germline-derived CDR1 and CDR2 are SGHRS and YFSETQ. With 4 bases clipped from V and 5 bases from J, the junction kept 13 bases outside the gene matches. The CDR3 is CASSPASGSYGETQYF. The CDR3 nucleotides are TGCGCCAGCAGCCCGGCAAGCGGGAGCTACGGGGAGACCCAGTACTTC.

The CDR3 bases are TGTGCCAGCAGTTACGAGAGAGGTGCGTTCTTC. It yields the protein CASSYERGAFF. V and J are TRBV6-2 or TRBV6-3 and TRBJ2-1, with unresolved D. CDR3 length: 11 residues. Germline assignment: CDR1 MNHEY and CDR2 SVGEGT. Trimming took off 2 bases at V and 15 bases at J, with 11 bases between the two ends.

On this clone itself: The junction departs from the called germline gene at one end, perhaps through a read error. The chain is built from TRBV7-9 and TRBJ2-1; TRBD2 agrees at 13 bases. Germline V CDR1 and CDR2: SEHNR, FQNEAQ (reference sequence). The CDR3 is made up of 15 amino acids. The CDR3 is CASSPGLAGYSEQFF. The CDR3 DNA reads as TGTGCCAGCAGCCCGGGACTAGCGGGGTACAGTGAGCAGTTCTTC.